These T cell receptor beta chains were read from a single sample in a study of blood T cell repertoires in COVID-19. Sequencing used immunoSEQ multiplex PCR; TCRdb keeps in-frame clones, though not all of them. The sample lists 150,000 to 200,000 clones; roughly 90% were seen once. The sequencing input was peripheral blood. The receptors come from a woman between 55 and 75 years old who had recovered from COVID-19. Both conserved end residues are part of each CDR3.

TRBV29-1,CSVGQGDYGYTF
TRBV10-3,CAISATGGYDEAFF
TRBV5-5,CASSAAVRTGSLNTEAFF
TRBV6-5,CASRLTGTSGNEQFF
TRBV4-3,CASSQNTGTDVYF
TRBV7-9,CASSSAAGVGNQPQHF
TRBV5-1,CASSLTGGQGITDTQYF
TRBV10-1,CASRTPPRPTEQYF
TRBV7-9,CASSRRGTNEKLFF
TRBV28,CASTGVAEAFF
TRBV28,CASSLPGLRRSPLHF
TRBV5-1,CASSLGQNQPQHF
TRBV7-9,CASSTWTDPSYNEQFF
TRBV24-1,CATGEAGVANTGELFF
TRBV28,CASRATGVYGYTF
TRBV5-4,CASSFGGLAGYNEQFF
TRBV5-6,CASSPGTSGETQYF
TRBV3-1/TRBV3-2,CASTPTGQLNEKLFF
TRBV7-9,CASSPGTSVKLFF
TRBV2,CASSRESGGGSPLHF
TRBV19,CASSTSRTGRNQPQHF
TRBV15,CATSRDTGGEPAFF
TRBV6-2/TRBV6-3,CASSWPGQGADQPQHF
TRBV4-2,CASSQSTGGSPDTGELFF
TRBV4-1,CASSQGSTGGVGYTF
TRBV6-2/TRBV6-3,CASTPTDLNTEAFF
TRBV27,CASSSYMGQGLHYGYTF
TRBV7-2,CASSLRGGALTDTQYF
TRBV28,CASSRRQGPYGYTF
TRBV4-1,CASSQGRGQVILAKNIQYF
TRBV6-2/TRBV6-3,CASSFPQFSPLHF
TRBV10-3,CAISEWANTQYF
TRBV19,CASSIGTVPGYTF
TRBV2,CAGRLQETQYF
TRBV24-1,CATSDARGAGETQYF
TRBV27,CASSLNRVPGETQYF
TRBV9,CASSAGTLNTGELFF
TRBV5-1,CASSFLLGATEAFF
TRBV10-1,CATPGQGGKNGNTIYF
TRBV5-1,CASSLGDGTNYGYTF
TRBV10-3,CAIRDFRDSSTDTQYF
TRBV11-2,CASSSPKANRGKETQYF
TRBV2,CASSLGAGGLYGYTF
TRBV5-5,CASSLGQGMIRHTDTQYF
TRBV19,CASRPGLTLDEQFF
TRBV6-2/TRBV6-3,CASSPLGGRRPNTEAFF
TRBV28,CASSLAGLGGSNEQFF
TRBV29-1,CSVEDRYREVLETQYF
TRBV5-1,CASSLGSAGSTDTQYF
TRBV28,CASRRTGTLYNEQFF
TRBV19,CASSIVPRRTNEKLFF
TRBV2,CASSAQLVAGGTYNEQFF
TRBV11-2,CASSLGASGSRDTQYF
TRBV6-2/TRBV6-3,CASNPRDRAYEQYF
TRBV3-1/TRBV3-2,CASSRRGVSSYNEQFF
TRBV18,CASSPRRGTNTGELFF
TRBV27,CASRTGARGFYEQYF
TRBV30,CAWMGPGVSYEQYF
TRBV2,CATTVGGSAYNEQFF